This passage covers 15 T cell receptor beta chains from one sample sequenced in a study of blood T cell repertoires in COVID-19. Sequencing used immunoSEQ multiplex PCR; TCRdb keeps in-frame clones, though not all of them. This table has about 170,000 clones, about nine tenths appearing once. What was sequenced was peripheral blood. Receptors were obtained from a woman aged 55-69 years with COVID-19, enrolled during active disease.

CDR3 in DNA: TGTGCCAGCAGTGACTCGGGTGGGAGGGCCCTCTACGAGCAGTACTTC. Its translation: CASSDSGGRALYEQYF. The chain couples TRBV6-4 to TRBJ2-7, with 7 bases that match TRBD2. Germline assignment: CDR1 MRHNA and CDR2 SNTAGT. The CDR3 loop spans 16 amino acids. With V trimmed by 0 bases and J by 3 bases, 8 bases remained unmatched.

The V gene is TRBV19, the J gene TRBJ1-1; 8 nucleotides line up with TRBD1. Germline trimming cut 1 base from V and 6 bases from J; bases unmatched to any gene: 7. Germline CDR1 is LNHDA and CDR2 is SQIVND (reference sequence). The CDR3 covers 15 residues. The CDR3 sequence is CASSIAPGQGPEAFF. CDR3 sequence (DNA): TGTGCCAGTAGTATAGCCCCAGGACAGGGACCTGAAGCTTTCTTT.

The chain carries TRBV28 and TRBJ2-7; 8 bases match TRBD1. There are 14 residues in the CDR3. Per germline, CDR1 MDHEN and CDR2 SYDVKM. J lost 2 bases, V lost 3 bases, and 3 bases had no gene match. The DNA for the CDR3 is TGTGCCAGCAGTTTTACAGGGGGGACCTACGAGCAGTACTTC. It translates to CASSFTGGTYEQYF. The entire variable domain, with the rest obtained from reference TRBV28 and TRBJ2-7, is as follows: DVKVTQSSRYLVKRTGEKVFLECVQDMDHENMFWYRQDPGLGLRLIYFSYDVKMKEKGDIPEGYSVSREKKERFSLILESASTNQTSMYLCASSFTGGTYEQYFGPGTRLTVT.

The chain is built from TRBV7-9 and TRBJ1-5; 10 bases align to TRBD1. Germline loops: CDR1 SEHNR, CDR2 FQNEAQ (reference sequence). The CDR3 runs to 16 residues. V lost 5 bases, J lost 3 bases, and 7 bases stayed unmatched. CDR3 sequence (DNA): TGTGCCAGCAGCCCGACAGGGGGCCCATTCAATCAGCCCCAGCATTTT. It specifies CASSPTGGPFNQPQHF.

This clone appeared a single time. This chain connects TRBV5-8 to TRBJ1-5; TRBD1 might be the D (6 bases). CDR1 and CDR2 from the germline V gene are SGHTS and YDEGEE. The CDR3 has 15 residues. With 0 bases removed from V and 4 bases from J, the gap between germline ends came to 11 bases. CDR3 region: CASSLEQGRNQPQHF. The CDR3 DNA follows: TGTGCCAGCAGCTTGGAACAGGGTAGGAATCAGCCCCAGCATTTT.

The chain couples TRBV30 to TRBJ1-4; 10 nucleotides line up with TRBD1. After removal of 5 bases from V and 8 bases from J, the junction contained 5 bases not matched to a gene. The CDR3 loop spans 13 amino acids. Germline lookup yields CDR1 GTSNPN and CDR2 SVGIG (reference sequence). The CDR3, as DNA: TGTGCCTGGGATAGGGACAGGGGAGAAAAACTGTTTTTT. Amino acid sequence: CAWDRDRGEKLFF.

This chain uses TRBV10-2 with TRBJ1-5; 7 nucleotides align to TRBD1. Per the germline V gene, CDR1 is WSHSY and CDR2 is SAAADI. V gave up 6 bases and J gave up 6 bases; unmatched junction bases: 8. This CDR3 spans 14 amino acids. CDR3 sequence: CASRQGVLVQPQHF. Written as DNA, the CDR3 is TGCGCCAGCAGGCAGGGGGTTCTGGTTCAGCCCCAGCATTTT.

The V and J genes are TRBV6-1 and TRBJ1-1, with 11 bases identical to TRBD1. The CDR3 is 18 residues long. The V gene's germline CDR1 is MNHNS and CDR2 SASEGT. With 3 bases clipped from V and 1 base from J, the junction kept 10 bases outside the gene matches. The CDR3 here is CASSELDRGLEGNTEAFF. The CDR3 region has the DNA TGTGCCAGCAGTGAGTTGGACAGGGGGCTGGAGGGGAACACTGAAGCTTTCTTT.

V usage is TRBV28 and J usage is TRBJ1-2; 9 positions match TRBD1. V was clipped by 6 bases and J by 1 base; unmatched bases: 15. The germline gives CDR1 MDHEN, CDR2 SYDVKM. The CDR3 covers 18 residues. CDR3 bases: TGTGCCAGCAGCCCCAGGGGACAGGGTCTTTCTCTTAACTATGGCTACACCTTC. Translating it yields CASSPRGQGLSLNYGYTF.

The chain is built from TRBV4-3 and TRBJ1-4; 7 bases match TRBD1. The CDR3 length is 14 residues. V lost 5 bases, J lost 8 bases, and 8 bases stayed unmatched. Germline CDR1 reads LGHNA; CDR2 reads YSLEER. In nucleotides, the CDR3 is TGCGCCAGCAGCAACAGGGGTTTTGGAGAAAAACTGTTTTTT. Amino acid sequence: CASSNRGFGEKLFF.

This chain uses TRBV12-2 with TRBJ1-6. TRBV12-2 is listed as a pseudogene. The CDR3 sequence is 19 residues long. The chain's CDR3 is CASRLEVAGRSSYNSPLHF. The CDR3 coding sequence is TGTGCAAGTCGCTTAGAGGTGGCGGGCAGAAGCTCCTATAATTCACCCCTCCACTTT.

The J gene is TRBJ2-7, the V gene TRBV6-2 or TRBV6-3; D might be TRBD1 (5 bases). Germline values: CDR1 MNHEY, CDR2 SVGEGT. Trimming stripped 4 bases from V and 3 bases from J, with 10 bases between. The CDR3 spans 13 residues. This CDR3 is CASSLQEHYEQYF. As DNA, the CDR3 is TGTGCCAGCAGTTTACAGGAACACTACGAGCAGTACTTC.

V and J are TRBV7-2 and TRBJ1-5, with a tentative D call TRBD1 (5 bases). The CDR3 totals 14 residues. Germline V gives CDR1 SGHTA, CDR2 FQGNSA. Trimming removed 4 bases from V and 6 bases from J, with 13 bases in between. The CDR3 DNA follows: TGTGCCAGCAGCTCGGGGGGAGGGAGTCAGCCCCAGCATTTT. Translated, it gives CASSSGGGSQPQHF.

This chain connects TRBV11-3 to TRBJ2-7; D perhaps matches TRBD1 (6 bases). Germline V gene sequence: CDR1 SGHNT, CDR2 YENEEA. The CDR3 has 15 amino acids. V lost 1 base, J lost 0 bases, and 10 bases lay in between. In nucleotides, the CDR3 is TGTGCCAGCAGCTTAGTTCAGGGGAACTCCTACGAGCAGTACTTC. It is translated as CASSLVQGNSYEQYF.

The CDR3 loop is CASSMIRDRPHNEQFF. The DNA for the CDR3 is TGTGCCAGCAGCATGATCCGGGACAGGCCACACAATGAGCAGTTCTTC. The V gene is TRBV5-4, the J gene TRBJ2-1, with 8 nucleotides matching TRBD1. The CDR3 has 16 residues. Germline CDR1 is SGHNT and CDR2 is YYREEE (reference sequence). V shed 4 bases, J shed 5 bases, and the junction held 11 bases outside the gene matches.